The 24 T cell receptor beta chains below were found in one sample sequenced in a study of blood T cell repertoires in COVID-19. Sequencing was performed with immunoSEQ multiplex PCR; in TCRdb, only in-frame clones are kept and a portion is missing. Of around 180,000 clones detected, 70% to 90% appear once; the ten largest clones hold approximately 10%. Sample: peripheral blood. These receptors originate from a human donor with active or convalescent COVID-19. The donor label of this sample is uncertain.

The rearrangement uses TRBV7-9 and TRBJ1-2, with TRBD1 matching 8 bases. Losses at the gene ends were 5 bases for V and 4 bases for J; bases not matched to a gene: 9. Germline CDR1 is SEHNR and CDR2 is FQNEAQ (reference sequence). This CDR3 spans 15 amino acids. DNA for the CDR3: TGTGCCAGCAGCCGCGGACAGGGACGAGGCTATGGCTACACCTTC. This sequence encodes CASSRGQGRGYGYTF.

This clone has more than one count but fewer than ten. The rearrangement joins TRBV27 to TRBJ1-2; 10 bases are shared with TRBD1. The germline gives CDR1 MNHEY, CDR2 SMNVEV (reference sequence). V lost 6 bases, J lost 6 bases, and 7 bases stayed unmatched. CDR3 length equals 14 residues. The CDR3 here is CASSPTGGFDGYTF. In DNA, the CDR3 is TGTGCCAGCAGCCCGACAGGGGGCTTCGATGGCTACACCTTC.

This rearrangement joins TRBV6-6 to TRBJ1-1, with 7 bases that match TRBD1. The CDR3 spans 16 residues. With 5 bases clipped from V and 1 base from J, the junction kept 10 bases outside the gene matches. Germline V gene lookup returns CDR1 MNHNY and CDR2 SVGAGI (reference sequence). DNA of the CDR3: TGTGCCAGCAGTCTCCAACAAGCAGGGGGGAACACTGAAGCTTTCTTT. This sequence encodes CASSLQQAGGNTEAFF.

This chain uses TRBV5-3 with TRBJ2-1, with D possibly matching TRBD2 (6 bases). TRBV5-3 is assigned to the ORF class and has an uncertain function. The length of the CDR3 is 16 residues. V was trimmed by 0 bases and J by 7 bases, leaving 17 bases between them. The CDR3 here is CARSLDPGDVTNEQFF. The CDR3 DNA follows: TGTGCCAGAAGCTTGGACCCGGGAGATGTTACGAATGAGCAGTTCTTC.

The chain joins TRBV5-8 to TRBJ2-7; D is perhaps TRBD1 (6 bases). Germline-derived CDR1 and CDR2 are SGHTS and YDEGEE. The CDR3 spans 13 residues. V gave up 1 base and J gave up 6 bases, with 11 bases separating them. The CDR3 sequence: CASSLTGMGEQYF. CDR3 nucleotide sequence: TGTGCCAGCAGCTTGACAGGGATGGGCGAGCAGTACTTC. Full variable domain (remainder filled in from reference TRBV5-8 and TRBJ2-7): EAGVTQSPTHLIKTRGQQATLRCSPISGHTSVYWYQQALGLGLQFLLWYDEGEERNRGNFPPRFSGRQFPNYSSELNVNALELEDSALYLCASSLTGMGEQYFGPGTRLTVT.

The V and J genes are TRBV30 and TRBJ1-2; tentatively, D is TRBD1 (5 bases). Trimming took off 2 bases at V and 8 bases at J, with 12 bases between the two ends. Germline V CDR1 and CDR2: GTSNPN, SVGIG (reference sequence). The CDR3 totals 12 residues. The CDR3 region has the DNA TGTGCCTGGAGTCAGGGCCTCTGGGGCTACACCTTC. Residues: CAWSQGLWGYTF.

This clone was recorded once. The V gene is TRBV7-6, the J gene TRBJ2-5, with TRBD2 as a possible D gene (6 bases). Germline lookup yields CDR1 SGHVS and CDR2 FNYEAQ. V lost 2 bases and J 4 bases, leaving 14 bases between the germline ends. The CDR3 totals 15 residues. This chain's CDR3 is CASSLRGIGSETQYF. The DNA of the CDR3 is TGTGCCAGCAGCTTACGGGGGATCGGTTCAGAGACCCAGTACTTC.

The V call is TRBV2, the J call TRBJ1-3, with D possibly matching TRBD1 (5 bases). Between the trimmed V and J ends, which lost 8 bases and 2 bases, there was a span of 16 bases. This CDR3 has 15 residues. The germline CDR1 and CDR2 sequences are SNHLY and FYNNEI. The CDR3 DNA is TGTGCCAGCGGAGGGGTTCGGAGGGCTGGAAACACCATATATTTT. Translated, it gives CASGGVRRAGNTIYF.

This clone has only a few counts. The V gene is TRBV5-1, the J gene TRBJ1-2, with D unresolved. CDR3 length equals 13 residues. Germline assignment: CDR1 SGHRS and CDR2 YFSETQ. Deletions cut 5 bases from V and 3 bases from J, with 11 bases between. The CDR3 region has the DNA TGCGCCAGCAGAGAGGCGATTGACTATGGCTACACCTTC. Translated: CASREAIDYGYTF.

V gene TRBV24-1 combines with J gene TRBJ2-7; maybe TRBD1 (6 bases). Per germline, CDR1 KGHDR and CDR2 SFDVKD. This CDR3 contains 14 residues. V was shortened by 6 bases and J by 0 bases, with 11 bases between the two germline ends. The CDR3 DNA reads as TGTGCCACCAGTTCAGGGGTTGCCTCCTACGAGCAGTACTTC. This codes for CATSSGVASYEQYF.

This clone was counted once. The chain combines TRBV2 with TRBJ1-2, with D unclear. Germline V gene sequence: CDR1 SNHLY, CDR2 FYNNEI. CDR3 length: 14 amino acids. The V end was cut by 2 bases, the J end by 4 bases, with 11 bases between. DNA of the CDR3: TGTGCCAGCAGTGAAAATGCGGTCTTCTATGGCTACACCTTC. It specifies CASSENAVFYGYTF.

This rearrangement joins TRBV10-3 to TRBJ2-1; tentatively, D is TRBD2 (7 bases). Germline CDR1 and CDR2: ENHRY and SYGVKD. V lost 0 bases and J lost 10, with 19 bases in between. The CDR3 is 16 residues long. The CDR3 nucleotides are TGTGCCATCAGTGAGTCGGGGGGGGGCCCCTACAGAGAGCAGTTCTTC. Protein sequence: CAISESGGGPYREQFF.

The J gene is TRBJ1-4, the V gene TRBV30, with TRBD1 as a possible D gene (6 bases). Trimming left V 1 base short and J 8 bases short, with 14 bases between. Germline CDR1 GTSNPN, CDR2 SVGIG (reference sequence). This CDR3 contains 14 residues. In DNA, the CDR3 is TGTGCCTGGAGTGGCCAGGGGTCTGGGGAAAAACTGTTTTTT. The encoded protein is CAWSGQGSGEKLFF.

CDR3 DNA sequence: TGCGCCAGCAGCTTGGACAGGGGGCCTGGCTACACCTTC. This gives the protein CASSLDRGPGYTF. The J gene is TRBJ1-2, the V gene TRBV5-1; 9 bases line up with TRBD1. The CDR3 is made up of 13 amino acids. V gave up 0 bases and J gave up 7 bases; unmatched junction bases: 1. Germline V gene data show CDR1 as SGHRS and CDR2 as YFSETQ.

V usage is TRBV11-2 and J usage is TRBJ2-5; the D gene is possibly TRBD2 (6 bases). V lost 3 bases, J lost 7 bases, and 15 bases lay in between. The CDR3 loop spans 14 amino acids. Germline CDR1 SGHAT, CDR2 FQNNGV. The DNA of the CDR3 is TGTGCCAGCAGCTTTCGTCTCGGGGGAGGGACCCAGTACTTC. Translated, it gives CASSFRLGGGTQYF.

The chain combines TRBV4-2 with TRBJ1-2; possible D gene TRBD1, 5 bases. Germline V lookup: CDR1 LGHNA, CDR2 YNFKEQ. The ends were cut back, 7 bases at V and 4 bases at J, with 19 bases in the middle. The CDR3 consists of 15 residues. CDR3 DNA: TGTGCCAGCACCGAGGGAGGGGTAGAGGGCTATGGCTACACCTTC. This encodes CASTEGGVEGYGYTF.

The chain uses TRBV10-2 and TRBJ1-1; TRBD1 matches at 7 bases. J gave up 1 base and V 1 base, and 3 bases lay outside the gene matches. This CDR3 spans 15 amino acids. Germline CDR1 reads WSHSY; CDR2 reads SAAADI. CDR3 loop: CASSEFTGANTEAFF. The CDR3 region has the DNA TGCGCCAGCAGTGAGTTTACAGGGGCGAACACTGAAGCTTTCTTT.

CDR3 residues: CASSEGLAGNEQFF. The DNA of the CDR3 is TGTGCCAGCAGTGAAGGGCTAGCGGGTAATGAGCAGTTCTTC. J is TRBJ2-1 and V is TRBV2; 8 positions match TRBD2. The CDR3 is 14 residues long. After removal of 1 base from V and 7 bases from J, the junction contained 3 bases not matched to a gene. Germline CDR1 and CDR2: SNHLY and FYNNEI.

The chain couples TRBV28 to TRBJ1-2, with 10 bases fitting TRBD1. This CDR3 is 14 amino acids long. The J segment lost 4 bases and the V segment lost 6 bases, leaving 5 bases of the junction unmatched. Germline CDR1 and CDR2: MDHEN and SYDVKM. CDR3 DNA sequence: TGTGCCAGCAGCTGGGACAGGGGTGCCTATGGCTACACCTTC. This encodes CASSWDRGAYGYTF.

The CDR3 reads CASARGQGANTGELFF. The CDR3 region has the DNA TGTGCTAGTGCCAGAGGACAGGGCGCGAACACCGGGGAGCTGTTTTTT. The J gene is TRBJ2-2, the V gene TRBV12-5, with TRBD1 matching over 8 bases. In germline, CDR1 is LGHNT, CDR2 FRNRAP. The CDR3 extends over 16 amino acids. V lost 7 bases, J lost 0 bases, and 7 bases stayed unmatched.

The chain has TRBV29-1 and TRBJ2-5; unclear D gene. The V gene's germline CDR1 is SQVTM and CDR2 ANQGSEA. V shed 2 bases and J shed 2 bases, with 6 bases lying between them. The CDR3 has 12 amino acids. CDR3 DNA: TGCAGCGTTGAACACGGTCAAGAGACCCAGTACTTC. This translates into CSVEHGQETQYF.

A few counts support this clone. V is TRBV12-3 or TRBV12-4 and J is TRBJ2-1; D is ambiguous. The CDR3 contains 12 residues. As DNA, the CDR3 is TGTGCTACCGATAGCTCCTACAATGAGCAGTTCTTC. Its protein product is CATDSSYNEQFF.

This clone was counted between two and nine times. The genes are TRBV28 and TRBJ2-5; TRBD1 matches at 8 bases. CDR1 is MDHEN and CDR2 is SYDVKM in the germline V gene. CDR3 length: 15 amino acids. V was clipped by 4 bases and J by 0 bases; unmatched bases: 4. The CDR3 coding sequence is TGTGCCAGCAGTTACAGGGGGACGGACCAAGAGACCCAGTACTTC. This gives the protein CASSYRGTDQETQYF.

The chain couples TRBV14 to TRBJ2-3, with a tentative D call TRBD2 (6 bases). V was trimmed by 2 bases and J by 6 bases, leaving 21 bases between them. The CDR3 contains 17 residues. Germline V CDR1 and CDR2: SGHDN, FVKESK. CDR3 sequence (DNA): TGTGCCAGCAGCCAACTTGGAAAGCGGGTTTCGAGGGATACGCAGTATTTT. Its translation is CASSQLGKRVSRDTQYF.